This T cell receptor (beta chain) emerged from a study of cytomegalovirus exposure and HLA in healthy donors. Findings and caveats of the study: Productive rates of about 87% or about 30% were seen for most TCR beta V segments in an earlier analysis. A further, later analysis showed that HLA-associated TCR beta chains (compared with equally common others) were more clonally expanded.

Comments on this clone: Its target is unknown.

The PCR was carried out with 60 Vbeta primers and 13 Jbeta primers. The assay was immunoSEQ multiplex PCR, and TCRdb's table has in-frame clones only and misses some. This sample lists approximately 45,000 clones; its ten largest clones have around a sixth. The V and J ends lost 7 bases and 5 bases respectively, with 14 bases between them. Per the germline V gene, CDR1 is SGHDN and CDR2 is FVKESK. The CDR3 is 13 amino acids. The chain couples TRBV14 to TRBJ1-1; no clear D gene. Material: PBMCs. This receptor was taken from a male donor in good health and CMV-seronegative. The CDR3 DNA follows: TGTGCCAGCAACCCCACGGGAGGGACTGAAGCTTTCTTT. Translating gives CASNPTGGTEAFF.